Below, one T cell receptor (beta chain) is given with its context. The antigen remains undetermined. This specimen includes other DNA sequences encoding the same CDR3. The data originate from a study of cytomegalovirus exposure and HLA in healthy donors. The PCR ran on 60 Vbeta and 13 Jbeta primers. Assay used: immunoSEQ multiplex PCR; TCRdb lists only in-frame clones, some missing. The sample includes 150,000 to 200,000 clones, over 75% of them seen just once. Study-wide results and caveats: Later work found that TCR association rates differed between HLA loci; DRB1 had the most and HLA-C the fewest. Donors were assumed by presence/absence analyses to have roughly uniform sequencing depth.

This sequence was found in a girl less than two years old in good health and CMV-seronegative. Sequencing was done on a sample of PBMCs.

CDR3 protein: CASSFGTSGYEQYF. For the CDR3, the DNA is TGTGCCAGCAGTTTCGGGACTAGCGGGTACGAGCAGTACTTC. The chain combines TRBV27 with TRBJ2-7; 12 bases map to TRBD2. Germline lookup yields CDR1 MNHEY and CDR2 SMNVEV (reference sequence). The CDR3 spans 14 residues. V trimming: 3 bases; J trimming: 4 bases; junction bases outside the gene matches: 1.